The sample holds a few counts of the clone carrying this T cell receptor beta chain. As yet, its antigen is unknown. The read terminates 3 residues before the CDR3 end, so the remaining end is supplied by the germline J gene. These data are taken from a study of T cell clonality in common variable immunodeficiency. Overall study findings and caveats: CVID subjects shared fewer TCRbeta clones than healthy controls did. In common variable immunodeficiency, TCR beta chains reportedly carried fewer deletions and N-nucleotide insertions. CVID subjects had higher TCRbeta clonality than healthy controls, most marked in about a third.

Germline V lookup: CDR1 KGHSH, CDR2 LQKENI. This CDR3 contains 16 residues. V was pared by 3 bases and J by 0 bases, with 15 bases between. CVID meant reduced serum IgG, IgA and/or IgM plus specific antibody deficiency. CVID subjects were neither ill nor on immunomodulatory or immunosuppressive medication at sampling. Profiled with immunoSEQ multiplex PCR; TCRdb holds only in-frame clones, not every one. The sample counts fewer than 12,000 clones, none seen once; the ten largest own 6%. Sequencing used peripheral blood mononuclear cells. The clonotype was recovered from a human donor with common variable immunodeficiency. This chain joins TRBV18 and TRBJ2-7; D unresolved. The sequenced CDR3 bases are TGTGCCAGCTCACCCCAGGCCACACATAGCTCCTACGAG. Its translation is CASSPQATHSSYE. The entire CDR3 is CASSPQATHSSYEQYF.